The clone carrying this TCR beta chain was found many times. The antigen remains unidentified. This record belongs to a study of T cells after yellow fever vaccination. Study in general: Preparing low-cell-number fractions relied on SMART-Seq v4 Ultra Low Input.

Findings and caveats of the study: Clones from primary vaccination mostly reappeared after the booster (96% CD4, around 90% CD8).

Synthesis of TCR cDNA relied on 5'RACE template switching, which attached a universal primer site and UMIs. TCRdb independently ran MiXCR on the 5' RACE reads; one entry per CDR3 protein. The data contain about 350,000 distinct CDR3 sequences, about 9.9% of them seen just once; the ten biggest clones take up roughly 18%. The CDR3 sequence is 13 residues long. The germline V and J ends were trimmed by 5 bases and 5 bases, with 10 bases remaining between them. Sequencing used PBMCs, obtained on the day of the first yellow fever vaccination. This sequence joins TRBV12-3 or TRBV12-4 and TRBJ1-5; no firm D call. The receptor's source is a man between 18 and 35 years old who received the YFV17D yellow fever vaccine. The CDR3, as DNA: TGTGCCAGCAGTGATACGGGCCATCAGCCCCAGCATTTT. Its translation: CASSDTGHQPQHF.